This T cell receptor beta chain stems from a study of T cells after yellow fever vaccination. TCRdb passed the 5' RACE reads through MiXCR, listing each CDR3 protein once. Of approximately 300,000 distinct CDR3 sequences detected, 10% to 15% appear once; the ten largest clones hold roughly 0.5%. This clonotype was seen more than once but under ten times. The CDR3 is 9 amino acids. The clonotype originates from a man younger than 40 who received the YFV17D yellow fever vaccine. The sequencing used CD4+ T cells sorted from PBMCs, collected 45 days after the yellow fever booster vaccination. The rearrangement joins TRBV21-1 to TRBJ2-7. TRBV21-1 is a pseudogene. The DNA of the CDR3 is TGTGCCAGCAGCAAAGAGGGAAGGTTC. Translated, it gives CASSKEGRF.